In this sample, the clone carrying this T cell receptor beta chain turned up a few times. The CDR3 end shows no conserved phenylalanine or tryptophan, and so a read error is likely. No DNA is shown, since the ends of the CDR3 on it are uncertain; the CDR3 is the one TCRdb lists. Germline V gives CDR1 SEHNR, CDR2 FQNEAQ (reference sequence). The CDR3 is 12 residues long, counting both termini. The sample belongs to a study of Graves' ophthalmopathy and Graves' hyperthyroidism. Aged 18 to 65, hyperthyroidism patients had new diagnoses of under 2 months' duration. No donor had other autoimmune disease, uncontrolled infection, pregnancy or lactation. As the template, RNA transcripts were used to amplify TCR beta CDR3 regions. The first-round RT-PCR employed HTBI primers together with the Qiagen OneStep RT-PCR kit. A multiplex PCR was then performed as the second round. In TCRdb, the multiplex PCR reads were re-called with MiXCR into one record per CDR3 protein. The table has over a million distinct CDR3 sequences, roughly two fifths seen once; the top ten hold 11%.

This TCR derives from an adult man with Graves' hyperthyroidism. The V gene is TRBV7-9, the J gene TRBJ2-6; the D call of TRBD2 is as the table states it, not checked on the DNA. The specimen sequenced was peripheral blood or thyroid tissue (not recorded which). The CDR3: CASSWGTSGGDT.